A selection of T cell receptor beta chains follows, all from one sample in a study of blood T cell repertoires in COVID-19. Assay: immunoSEQ multiplex PCR; the TCRdb copy retains only in-frame clones and omits some. Of some 80,000 clones in the sample, roughly 90% were seen once. Source material: peripheral blood. These receptors originate from an elderly woman with active or convalescent COVID-19. CDR3s include the opening cysteine and the closing phenylalanine or tryptophan. The order of the fields is CDR3 length, clone size, J gene, V gene, CDR3 protein. Size values are once, few and many counts, or a class for expanded clones, and some rows have none.

16 | NA | TRBJ1-2 | TRBV29-1 | CSARAPGQGTNYGYTF
14 | NA | TRBJ1-5 | TRBV11-2 | CASSLGTGDQPQHF
13 | NA | TRBJ2-5 | TRBV18 | CASSQQGGETQYF
13 | NA | TRBJ1-5 | TRBV7-8 | CASSLTADRPQHF
13 | NA | TRBJ1-1 | TRBV5-5 | CASSGAIWSEAFF
13 | NA | TRBJ1-4 | TRBV5-6 | CASSDRVEEKLFF
13 | NA | TRBJ2-2 | TRBV20-1 | CSASRGNTGELFF
15 | NA | TRBJ1-5 | TRBV19 | CASSSTGTVYQPQHF
13 | once | TRBJ1-4 | TRBV28 | CASSLRVPEKLFF
15 | once | TRBJ2-3 | TRBV9 | CASSTRLAGEDTQYF
16 | NA | TRBJ2-2 | TRBV18 | CASSPPKVKRTGELFF
13 | NA | TRBJ1-4 | TRBV15 | CATRSRDSEKLFF
15 | once | TRBJ2-5 | TRBV19 | CASTPASGGQETQYF
17 | NA | TRBJ2-5 | TRBV4-2 | CASSHTRFWTGVFGQYF
16 | NA | TRBJ2-3 | TRBV6-4 | CASSDSRLADSDTQYF
16 | NA | TRBJ2-7 | TRBV28 | CASRGPDGGAYYEQYF
15 | NA | TRBJ2-7 | TRBV28 | CASSTGGEANYEQYF
15 | NA | TRBJ1-1 | TRBV9 | CASSVGEHRNTEAFF
15 | NA | TRBJ1-5 | TRBV30 | CAWSSQSFSNQPQHF
14 | NA | TRBJ1-3 | TRBV28 | CASKGGGGENTIYF
16 | once | TRBJ1-4 | TRBV4-2 | CASSLHGSTPDEKLFF
15 | NA | TRBJ1-1 | TRBV28 | CASSIPPLGQGNSFF
16 | few | TRBJ1-6 | TRBV3-1/TRBV3-2 | CASSRSLAGRDSPLHF
14 | NA | TRBJ1-5 | TRBV7-8 | CASSPRDFNQPQHF
13 | NA | TRBJ1-1 | TRBV10-3 | CAISREEGTEAFF
14 | NA | TRBJ1-1 | TRBV19 | CASSIYGQNTEAFF
12 | NA | TRBJ1-2 | TRBV6-2/TRBV6-3 | CASSSNRGGYTF
16 | NA | TRBJ1-2 | TRBV6-1 | CASSEGFGGGPYGYTF
16 | NA | TRBJ2-7 | TRBV15 | CATSRDRDRGPYEQYF
15 | NA | TRBJ2-3 | TRBV13 | CASSGGRGDTDTQYF
16 | NA | TRBJ1-5 | TRBV5-6 | CASSLARTGGNQPQHF
15 | NA | TRBJ1-3 | TRBV7-2 | CASSFDRDPGNTIYF
13 | NA | TRBJ1-1 | TRBV30 | CAWSVPGQGEAFF
16 | NA | TRBJ2-2 | TRBV5-4 | CASSLALLSGAGELFF
17 | NA | TRBJ1-2 | TRBV4-3 | CASSQDVDSQFYYGYTF
16 | NA | TRBJ2-7 | TRBV4-2 | CASSQEEAGGNYEQYF
16 | NA | TRBJ2-3 | TRBV29-1 | CSVERLAGGRADTQYF
15 | NA | TRBJ2-3 | TRBV7-2 | CASSFSAGGMDTQYF
13 | NA | TRBJ2-1 | TRBV24-1 | CATSGLVSNEQFF
12 | NA | TRBJ1-2 | TRBV3-1/TRBV3-2 | CASSQDGRADTF
15 | NA | TRBJ1-5 | TRBV6-5 | CASRPNSLGSQPQHF
15 | NA | TRBJ1-2 | TRBV5-8 | CASSRQGRANYGYTF
16 | NA | TRBJ2-7 | TRBV6-2/TRBV6-3 | CASSYSTGGNPYEQYF
15 | NA | TRBJ2-7 | TRBV7-2 | CASSSFGGGLDEQYF
16 | NA | TRBJ1-1 | TRBV7-9 | CASSLVVRTQNTEAFF
15 | NA | TRBJ2-1 | TRBV19 | CASSNGDRAYNEQFF
16 | NA | TRBJ1-2 | TRBV28 | CASSGMVQGWNYGYTF
15 | NA | TRBJ1-2 | TRBV6-5 | CASSTRGQGGYGYTF
14 | NA | TRBJ1-5 | TRBV27 | CASSGQGINQPQHF
13 | once | TRBJ1-2 | TRBV30 | CASNRRGTAFYTF
15 | NA | TRBJ1-4 | TRBV9 | CASSVAEAGVEKLFF
17 | NA | TRBJ1-4 | TRBV6-1 | CASSEKDRGLTNEKLFF
14 | NA | TRBJ1-4 | TRBV30 | CAWTTTGPKEKLFF
12 | NA | TRBJ2-5 | TRBV9 | CASSVEGGTQYF
14 | NA | TRBJ1-1 | TRBV4-3 | CASSQADRGTEAFF
18 | NA | TRBJ2-1 | TRBV3-1/TRBV3-2 | CASSQDGTSGPTYNEQFF